A selection of T cell receptor beta chains follows, all from one sample in a study of T cells in Graves' hyperthyroidism and ophthalmopathy. TCRdb redid the calling of the multiplex PCR reads with MiXCR, one entry per CDR3 protein. The sample lists about 290,000 distinct CDR3 sequences; roughly 13% were seen once. Sequencing was carried out using blood. These receptors originate from a woman aged 25 to 39 with Graves' hyperthyroidism that later progressed to Graves' ophthalmopathy. Both conserved end residues are part of each CDR3. The D gene is left open where the match is weak. Clone sizes are given selectively: once, few, many, or a class where the clone is expanded.

d_call j_call clone_size v_call cdr3_aa cdr3_nt
- TRBJ2-3 many TRBV28 CASSGGFADTQYF TGTGCCAGCAGTGGGGGTTTCGCAGATACGCAGTATTTT
TRBD1 TRBJ2-4 many TRBV6-2/TRBV6-3 CASSQRTGKNAKKNIQYF TGTGCCAGCAGTCAACGGACAGGGAAGAACGCGAAAAAAAACATTCAGTACTTC
- TRBJ1-1 - TRBV5-1 CASSSDWTVKEAFF TGCGCCAGCAGCTCGGACTGGACAGTTAAGGAAGCTTTCTTT
- TRBJ2-5 many TRBV2 CASSDLSETQYF TGTGCCAGCAGTGATTTGAGCGAGACCCAGTACTTC
- TRBJ1-5 many TRBV15 CATSRGGGQPQHF TGTGCCACCAGCAGAGGTGGGGGACAGCCCCAGCATTTT
- TRBJ1-2 - TRBV29-1 CSAVNQEGGGYTF TGCAGCGCCGTAAATCAAGAGGGAGGAGGCTACACCTTC
- TRBJ2-2 many TRBV12-3/TRBV12-4 CASSFQQGGTGELFF TGTGCCAGCAGTTTCCAACAGGGAGGTACCGGGGAGCTGTTTTTT
- TRBJ2-5 few TRBV25-1 CASSWPVQETQYF TGTGCCAGCAGTTGGCCGGTACAAGAGACCCAGTACTTC
TRBD2 TRBJ2-1 many TRBV20-1 CRVSSGISYNEQFF TGCAGGGTATCTAGCGGTATTTCCTACAATGAGCAGTTCTTC
- TRBJ2-6 many TRBV6-2/TRBV6-3 CASSLTEAGANVLTF TGTGCCAGCAGTCTTACAGAGGCTGGGGCCAACGTCCTGACTTTC
TRBD1 TRBJ2-7 many TRBV7-9 CASSLRRGTGESYEQYF TGTGCCAGCAGCCTCCGACGAGGGACAGGGGAATCTTACGAGCAGTACTTC
- TRBJ1-5 many TRBV27 CASSLPGLNQPQHF TGTGCCAGCAGTCTCCCGGGCCTGAATCAGCCCCAGCATTTT
- TRBJ1-3 - TRBV5-6 CASSITTGNTIYF TGTGCCAGCAGCATAACTACTGGAAACACCATATATTTT
- TRBJ2-7 - TRBV19 CASSIAGDKAYEQYF TGTGCCAGTAGTATAGCTGGGGACAAGGCCTACGAGCAGTACTTC
- TRBJ1-4 many TRBV6-1 CASSPSLQLTEKLFF TGTGCCAGCAGTCCTTCTTTACAGCTGACGGAAAAACTGTTTTTT
- TRBJ2-1 many TRBV6-1 CASSDGGPPYNEQFF TGTGCCAGCAGTGATGGCGGGCCCCCCTACAATGAGCAGTTCTTC
- TRBJ2-6 few TRBV19 CASSQSGANVLTF TGTGCCAGTAGCCAGTCTGGGGCCAACGTCCTGACTTTC
TRBD2 TRBJ2-2 once TRBV6-2/TRBV6-3 CASSSLAGGRNTGELFF TGTGCCAGCAGTTCCCTAGCGGGGGGCCGGAACACCGGGGAGCTGTTTTTT
TRBD2 TRBJ2-2 - TRBV4-1 CASSQDPGLADTGELFF TGCGCCAGCAGCCAAGACCCGGGACTAGCGGACACCGGGGAGCTGTTTTTT
- TRBJ1-1 many TRBV27 CASRLFIGTEAFF TGTGCCAGCCGCCTTTTCATCGGGACTGAAGCTTTCTTT
- TRBJ2-3 many TRBV27 CASSLQLLGTDTQYF TGTGCCAGCAGTTTACAGTTACTGGGCACAGATACGCAGTATTTT
TRBD2 TRBJ2-7 few TRBV11-2 CASSFERLAGGYEQYF TGTGCCAGCAGCTTCGAACGACTAGCGGGAGGGTACGAGCAGTACTTC
- TRBJ2-2 many TRBV6-2/TRBV6-3 CASSPGPEGGELFF TGTGCCAGCAGCCCGGGACCCGAGGGCGGGGAGCTGTTTTTT
TRBD1 TRBJ1-1 many TRBV20-1 CSASPNRGQWRNTEAFF TGCAGTGCTAGCCCGAACAGGGGACAATGGAGGAACACTGAAGCTTTCTTT